Below, one TCR beta chain is given with its context. In germline, CDR1 is LGHNA, CDR2 YSLEER. The CDR3 is 19 amino acids. V shed 0 bases, J shed 0 bases, and the junction held 9 bases outside the gene matches. The authors used template switching to add a universal primer site and gave cDNA unique molecular identifiers. TCRdb reprocessed the 5' RACE reads with MiXCR, giving one entry per CDR3 protein. This sample carries approximately 700,000 distinct CDR3 sequences, over 5% of them seen once, and the ten largest clones take roughly 1.6%. This specimen belongs to a study of identical twins. The chain recombines TRBV4-3 with TRBJ2-2, with TRBD1 identical over 8 bases. Input material: naive T cells sorted from blood. The clonotype originates from a man in his late teens or twenties in good health. CDR3 nucleotide sequence: TGCGCCAGCAGCCAAGATCGGTTCCGGGACAGGACGAACACCGGGGAGCTGTTTTTT. This codes for CASSQDRFRDRTNTGELFF.